The 28 T cell receptor beta chains given below trace back to one sample, sequenced in a study of blood T cell repertoires in COVID-19. Assay used: immunoSEQ multiplex PCR; TCRdb lists only in-frame clones, some missing. The repertoire holds tens of thousands of clones, with 86% as singletons. The sample taken for sequencing was peripheral blood. The receptors were gathered from a middle-aged man with active COVID-19.

The rearrangement links TRBV20-1 to TRBJ2-3; 7 bases map to TRBD2. Germline CDR1 DFQATT, CDR2 SNEGSKA (reference sequence). The CDR3 contains 14 residues. Unmatched junction bases numbered 4, after V lost 3 bases and J lost 1 base. The CDR3, as DNA: TGCAGTGCTAGTAATGGGGGGGGCACAGATACGCAGTATTTT. As protein: CSASNGGGTDTQYF.

The chain carries TRBV4-2 and TRBJ1-1; 10 bases fit TRBD1. Trimming took 3 bases from V and 4 from J; bases not matched to a gene: 14. The CDR3 length is 18 residues. Germline V gene data show CDR1 as LGHNA and CDR2 as YNFKEQ. This CDR3 is CASSQERTGGGFGTEAFF. The DNA for the CDR3 is TGTGCCAGCAGCCAGGAAAGGACAGGGGGAGGATTTGGCACTGAAGCTTTCTTT.

There are a few counts of this clone. J is TRBJ1-1 and V is TRBV5-6; no definite D call. Per the germline V gene, CDR1 is SGHDT and CDR2 is YYEEEE. CDR3 length: 15 residues. V was cut by 2 bases and J by 4 bases, with 15 bases left in between. The CDR3 spells CASSFWRRSGTEAFF. CDR3 DNA sequence: TGTGCCAGCAGCTTTTGGAGGAGGAGTGGCACTGAAGCTTTCTTT.

The chain carries TRBV5-1 and TRBJ2-3, with 14 bases aligning to TRBD2. Germline V lookup: CDR1 SGHRS, CDR2 YFSETQ. This CDR3 spans 17 amino acids. The V and J ends lost 3 bases and 3 bases, in that order; junction bases with no gene match: 6. CDR3 sequence reads: CASSSGLAGVGTDTQYF. CDR3 coding DNA: TGCGCCAGCAGCTCGGGACTAGCGGGAGTCGGGACAGATACGCAGTATTTT.

The chain carries TRBV18 and TRBJ2-7; tentatively, D is TRBD2 (5 bases). The CDR3 is 14 residues long. Trimming left V 4 bases short and J 6 bases short, with 16 bases between. The V gene's germline CDR1 is KGHSH and CDR2 LQKENI. The CDR3 nucleotides are TGTGCCAGCTCACAGAGATCGAGGGCCTTCGAGCAGTACTTC. Translating it yields CASSQRSRAFEQYF. The whole variable domain, filled in from reference TRBV18 and TRBJ2-7, reads NAGVMQNPRHLVRRRGQEARLRCSPMKGHSHVYWYRQLPEEGLKFMVYLQKENIIDESGMPKERFSAEFPKEGPSILRIQQVVRGDSAAYFCASSQRSRAFEQYFGPGTRLTVT.

The genes are TRBV6-5 and TRBJ2-3; tentatively, D is TRBD2 (6 bases). Germline CDR1 reads MNHEY; CDR2 reads SVGAGI. The CDR3 is 15 amino acids. V dropped 5 bases and J dropped 2 bases, with 14 bases sitting between them. CDR3 sequence: CASSLARGFTDTQYF. Here the CDR3 DNA reads TGTGCCAGCAGTCTAGCGAGGGGTTTCACAGATACGCAGTATTTT.

The chain couples TRBV3-1 (or the pseudogene TRBV3-2) to TRBJ1-1; D call uncertain. This CDR3 region has 14 residues. Trimming pared 2 bases from V and 4 bases from J, leaving 11 bases between. Germline V gene sequence: CDR1 LGHDT, CDR2 YNNKEL (reference sequence). The CDR3 spells CASSQLRRSTEAFF. In DNA, the CDR3 is TGTGCCAGCAGCCAACTAAGGAGAAGCACTGAAGCTTTCTTT.

V is TRBV5-1 and J is TRBJ2-1; 9 bases fit TRBD2. The CDR3 has 15 amino acids. The V gene's germline CDR1 is SGHRS and CDR2 YFSETQ. J was trimmed by 6 bases and V by 3 bases; bases with no gene match: 7. CDR3 coding DNA: TGCGCCAGCAGCTGGGCGGGAGGGGGTGTCAATGAGCAGTTCTTC. Translation gives CASSWAGGGVNEQFF.

The chain recombines TRBV11-2 with TRBJ1-5; TRBD1 might be the D (5 bases). The CDR3 is 15 amino acids. Trimming pared 5 bases from V and 1 base from J, leaving 12 bases between. CDR1 SGHAT and CDR2 FQNNGV come from the germline V gene. The CDR3 sequence is CASSPDRGSNQPQHF. CDR3 in DNA: TGTGCCAGCAGCCCAGACCGGGGGAGCAATCAGCCCCAGCATTTT.

CDR3 coding DNA: TGTGCCAGCAGCGTCAGGGGCTCTGGAAACACCATATATTTT. Residues: CASSVRGSGNTIYF. This chain links TRBV9 with TRBJ1-3, with a weak D call TRBD1 (6 bases). Trimming shortened V by 2 bases and J by 0 bases, and 6 bases separated the two germline ends. CDR3 length: 14 residues. Looked up from germline, CDR1 is SGDLS and CDR2 is YYNGEE.

The chain has TRBV19 and TRBJ1-2; no reliable D call. The CDR3 totals 12 residues. Germline CDR1 reads LNHDA; CDR2 reads SQIVND (reference sequence). V lost 7 bases, J lost 0 bases, and 6 bases lay in between. CDR3 loop: CASTPANYGYTF. The DNA of the CDR3 is TGTGCCAGTACCCCGGCTAACTATGGCTACACCTTC.

The chain's CDR3 is CATGQAVYGYTF. The CDR3 DNA follows: TGTGCCACAGGACAAGCCGTCTATGGCTACACCTTC. This chain links TRBV6-5 with TRBJ1-2, with a tentative D call TRBD1 (5 bases). The CDR3 runs 12 residues. V was cut by 10 bases and J by 4 bases, with 13 bases left in between. Germline CDR1 is MNHEY and CDR2 is SVGAGI.

This sequence joins TRBV28 and TRBJ2-5; 7 nucleotides agree with TRBD2. Germline CDR1 MDHEN, CDR2 SYDVKM. CDR3 length: 14 amino acids. V trimming: 2 bases; J trimming: 3 bases; junction bases outside the gene matches: 3. This CDR3 is CASSLPRGEETQYF. For the CDR3, the DNA is TGTGCCAGCAGTTTACCCCGGGGGGAAGAGACCCAGTACTTC.

CDR3 amino acids: CASSQDPGQSEAFF. CDR3 DNA: TGTGCCAGCAGCCAAGATCCCGGACAGTCTGAAGCTTTCTTT. This chain uses TRBV4-2 with TRBJ1-1; D is perhaps TRBD1 (6 bases). Germline CDR1 LGHNA, CDR2 YNFKEQ. The CDR3 loop spans 14 amino acids. Trimming took off 0 bases at V and 6 bases at J, with 11 bases between the two ends.

This clone showed up just a few times. The gene calls are TRBV5-6 and TRBJ2-7, with TRBD2 matching over 9 bases. This CDR3 spans 15 amino acids. Germline V lookup: CDR1 SGHDT, CDR2 YYEEEE. The trim removed 0 bases at V and 4 bases at J, leaving 5 bases unmatched. The CDR3 coding sequence is TGTGCCAGCAGCTTGGGGCTAGCGGGACAGTACGAGCAGTACGTC. Its translation: CASSLGLAGQYEQYV.

V gene TRBV14 combines with J gene TRBJ2-5; TRBD2 agrees at 9 bases. Germline lookup yields CDR1 SGHDN and CDR2 FVKESK. This CDR3 spans 17 amino acids. V gave up 1 base and J gave up 4 bases; unmatched junction bases: 10. Here the CDR3 reads CASSQGLAGVIAETQYF. The CDR3 DNA reads as TGTGCCAGCAGCCAAGGATTAGCGGGAGTAATCGCAGAGACCCAGTACTTC.

This clone appeared once. The chain carries TRBV15 and TRBJ2-5; tentative D call: TRBD1 (6 bases). CDR3 length equals 17 residues. Germline V gene data show CDR1 as LNHNV and CDR2 as YYDKDF (reference sequence). V was shortened by 0 bases and J by 7 bases, with 21 bases between the two germline ends. CDR3 nucleotide sequence: TGTGCCACCAGCAGAGATCAGGGGAAAGGGACAAGGGGGACCCAGTACTTC. Its protein is CATSRDQGKGTRGTQYF.

The V gene is TRBV30, the J gene TRBJ1-3, with 8 nucleotides matching TRBD1. From germline, CDR1 is GTSNPN and CDR2 SVGIG (reference sequence). V trimming: 0 bases; J trimming: 2 bases; junction bases outside the gene matches: 0. The CDR3 has 14 residues. The CDR3 reads CAWSVQGAGNTIYF. The CDR3 DNA is TGTGCCTGGAGTGTACAGGGGGCTGGAAACACCATATATTTT.

J is TRBJ2-1 and V is TRBV27; D gene unclear. CDR3 length equals 16 residues. Germline V CDR1 and CDR2: MNHEY, SMNVEV (reference sequence). V shed 7 bases and J shed 1 base, with 17 bases lying between them. CDR3 in amino acids: CASKRLPKDSYNEQFF. In DNA, the CDR3 is TGTGCCAGCAAGCGCTTACCCAAGGATTCCTACAATGAGCAGTTCTTC.

V gene TRBV7-3 combines with J gene TRBJ2-3; the D gene is possibly TRBD2 (5 bases). V was clipped by 1 base and J by 4 bases, with 6 bases between them. The CDR3 extends over 13 amino acids. Germline-derived CDR1 and CDR2 are SGHTA and FQGTGA. In DNA, the CDR3 is TGTGCCAGCAGCTTAAGGAGGTCAGATACGCAGTATTTT. Translating it yields CASSLRRSDTQYF.

The chain is built from TRBV4-2 and TRBJ2-1; 13 bases line up with TRBD2. Germline CDR1 and CDR2: LGHNA and YNFKEQ. CDR3 length: 17 amino acids. J lost 7 bases, V lost 0 bases, and 6 bases had no gene match. For the CDR3, the DNA is TGTGCCAGCAGCCAAGATCCCCTGACTAGCGGGGGGAATGAGCAGTTCTTC. This codes for CASSQDPLTSGGNEQFF.

This rearrangement joins TRBV29-1 to TRBJ2-5, with D possibly TRBD1 on 6 matching bases. The CDR3 covers 12 residues. Deletions cut 2 bases from V and 4 bases from J, with 8 bases between. CDR1 and CDR2 from the germline V gene are SQVTM and ANQGSEA. CDR3 sequence reads: CSVEQGIETQYF. The CDR3 region has the DNA TGCAGCGTTGAACAGGGGATAGAGACCCAGTACTTC.

The rearrangement links TRBV4-1 to TRBJ2-3; D is perhaps TRBD2 (7 bases). The CDR3 contains 16 residues. Germline assignment: CDR1 MGHRA and CDR2 YSYEKL. Deletions cut 1 base from V and 5 bases from J, with 16 bases between. This CDR3 reads CASSQVEGGPRDTQYF. The CDR3 nucleotides are TGCGCCAGCAGCCAAGTCGAGGGGGGGCCAAGAGATACGCAGTATTTT.

The V call is TRBV10-3, the J call TRBJ2-7; 7 positions agree with TRBD1. This CDR3 spans 15 amino acids. Germline V gene data show CDR1 as ENHRY and CDR2 as SYGVKD. J was trimmed by 3 bases and V by 5 bases; bases with no gene match: 10. CDR3 residues: CAISPPNRGNYEQYF. The DNA for the CDR3 is TGTGCCATCAGTCCCCCTAACAGGGGAAACTACGAGCAGTACTTC.

The J gene is TRBJ1-1, the V gene TRBV20-1; the D is unclear. The CDR3 is 11 residues long. Trimming took off 6 bases at V and 1 base at J, with 6 bases between the two ends. The germline gives CDR1 DFQATT, CDR2 SNEGSKA (reference sequence). The CDR3 loop is CSAPQNTEAFF. The CDR3 nucleotides are TGCAGTGCCCCCCAGAACACTGAAGCTTTCTTT.

The chain joins TRBV9 to TRBJ1-2, with D uncertain. CDR3 length: 14 residues. Trimming took off 0 bases at V and 0 bases at J, with 6 bases between the two ends. Germline loops: CDR1 SGDLS, CDR2 YYNGEE. The CDR3 loop is CASSVGEANYGYTF. The CDR3 DNA sequence: TGTGCCAGCAGCGTAGGCGAGGCTAACTATGGCTACACCTTC. Filled out from reference TRBV9 and TRBJ1-2, the complete variable domain reads DSGVTQTPKHLITATGQRVTLRCSPRSGDLSVYWYQQSLDQGLQFLIQYYNGEERAKGNILERFSAQQFPDLHSELNLSSLELGDSALYFCASSVGEANYGYTFGSGTRLTVV.

CDR3 sequence (DNA): TGCGCCAGCAGCCAAGAGGGAGGGAGGACAGTCGGCTATGGCTACACCTTC. Translated, it gives CASSQEGGRTVGYGYTF. The rearrangement uses TRBV4-1 and TRBJ1-2; D perhaps matches TRBD1 (6 bases). V lost 0 bases and J 4 bases, leaving 18 bases between the germline ends. The germline gives CDR1 MGHRA, CDR2 YSYEKL. The CDR3 totals 17 residues.

The chain carries TRBV10-3 and TRBJ1-4, with D tentatively TRBD1 (5 bases). The V gene's germline CDR1 is ENHRY and CDR2 SYGVKD. The V end lost 6 bases, the J end lost 2 bases, and 7 bases lay between the germline ends. This CDR3 contains 13 residues. The CDR3 DNA is TGTGCCATCAGGGGGACTACTAATGAAAAACTGTTTTTT. This encodes CAIRGTTNEKLFF.